Following are 21 T cell receptor beta chains from one sample sequenced in a study of chemoradiotherapy in HPV16-positive cancers. Generated by immunoSEQ multiplex PCR, the TCRdb table keeps only in-frame clones and is missing some. The sample has 13,000 or so clones, about nine tenths seen once. This specimen was blood, taken from a patient who underwent chemoradiotherapy. The receptors shown here come from a human donor with HPV-associated anogenital cancer.

This clone has just one count. This chain joins TRBV7-8 and TRBJ1-2; D is undetermined. The CDR3 is made up of 13 amino acids. CDR1 is SGHVS, CDR2 FQNEAQ, per germline. The V end lost 5 bases, the J end lost 8 bases, and 15 bases lay between the germline ends. The CDR3 DNA follows: TGTGCCAGCAGCCCCCGGCGTCCTGAGGGCTACACCTTC. It translates to CASSPRRPEGYTF.

This clone has a single count. The chain links TRBV9 to TRBJ1-5; maybe TRBD1 (6 bases). CDR1 and CDR2 from the germline V gene are SGDLS and YYNGEE. The CDR3 is made up of 14 amino acids. Trimming shortened V by 3 bases and J by 4 bases, and 11 bases separated the two germline ends. The DNA for the CDR3 is TGTGCCAGCAGCGATACAGGGTTGAATCAGCCCCAGCATTTT. It is translated as CASSDTGLNQPQHF.

This rearrangement joins TRBV4-2 to TRBJ2-5; D is unclear. Germline V gives CDR1 LGHNA, CDR2 YNFKEQ. Trimming left V 1 base short and J 5 bases short, with 11 bases between. The CDR3 sequence is 14 residues long. CDR3 protein: CASSQGSSSETQYF. The CDR3 coding sequence is TGTGCCAGCAGCCAAGGTTCTAGTAGCGAGACCCAGTACTTC.

V usage is TRBV11-3 and J usage is TRBJ2-5; no firm D call. The V gene lost 5 bases and the J gene lost 1 base, with 8 bases spanning the gap. The germline CDR1 and CDR2 sequences are SGHNT and YENEEA. The CDR3 consists of 13 residues. As DNA, the CDR3 is TGTGCCAGCAGCCGAGGAGTCCAAGAGACCCAGTACTTC. Its translation: CASSRGVQETQYF.

V usage is TRBV18 and J usage is TRBJ2-3, with D perhaps matching TRBD1 or TRBD2 (5 bases each). Germline V CDR1 and CDR2: KGHSH, LQKENI. The ends were cut back, 3 bases at V and 6 bases at J, with 13 bases in the middle. The CDR3 consists of 14 residues. CDR3 DNA: TGTGCCAGCTCACCGGGGACCGACGCGGATACGCAGTATTTT. It encodes CASSPGTDADTQYF.

J is TRBJ2-7 and V is TRBV19, with TRBD1 matching 9 bases. J lost 8 bases, V lost 5 bases, and 4 bases had no gene match. CDR1 and CDR2 from the germline V gene are LNHDA and SQIVND (reference sequence). The CDR3 extends over 12 amino acids. CDR3 sequence reads: CASSPGQGKQYF. The CDR3 bases are TGTGCCAGTAGTCCGGGACAGGGTAAGCAGTACTTC.

The CDR3 is CASTGTGRTGELFF. The DNA of the CDR3 is TGTGCCAGCACCGGGACAGGGAGGACCGGGGAGCTGTTTTTT. The chain carries TRBV27 and TRBJ2-2, with 9 bases matching TRBD1. Trimming took 7 bases from V and 5 from J; bases not matched to a gene: 5. Germline CDR1 reads MNHEY; CDR2 reads SMNVEV (reference sequence). This CDR3 is built from 14 residues.

The chain employs TRBV4-1 and TRBJ1-2; tentative D call: TRBD1 (6 bases). This CDR3 contains 15 residues. Germline loops: CDR1 MGHRA, CDR2 YSYEKL. Trimming removed 4 bases at V and 0 bases at J, with 12 bases between. The chain's CDR3 is CASSPLQGANYGYTF. DNA of the CDR3: TGCGCCAGCAGCCCTTTACAGGGAGCTAACTATGGCTACACCTTC.

The chain employs TRBV9 and TRBJ2-3; perhaps TRBD2 as D (6 bases). The germline CDR1 and CDR2 sequences are SGDLS and YYNGEE. V dropped 2 bases and J dropped 4 bases, with 14 bases sitting between them. There are 15 residues in the CDR3. CDR3 loop: CASSVPSGGADTQYF. CDR3 coding DNA: TGTGCCAGCAGCGTTCCGTCCGGGGGAGCAGATACGCAGTATTTT.

As DNA, the CDR3 is TGTGCCAGCAGCTTGGATTTGGCCTCCGGGGAGCTGTTTTTT. Translation: CASSLDLASGELFF. This sequence joins TRBV5-6 and TRBJ2-2, with D unresolved. CDR3 size: 14 residues. The germline CDR1 and CDR2 sequences are SGHDT and YYEEEE. Trimming left V 0 bases short and J 6 bases short, with 9 bases between.

The DNA for the CDR3 is TGTGCCAGTAACCGTGACAGGAACGATGAAAAACTGTTTTTT. It specifies CASNRDRNDEKLFF. The genes are TRBV19 and TRBJ1-4, with D maybe TRBD1 (6 bases). Germline CDR1 and CDR2: LNHDA and SQIVND (reference sequence). V shed 7 bases and J shed 6 bases, with 15 bases lying between them. The CDR3 is made up of 14 amino acids.

This chain connects TRBV23-1 to TRBJ2-3, with D perhaps being TRBD1 or TRBD2 (5 bases each). TRBV23-1 is designated an ORF whose function remains uncertain. This CDR3 contains 18 residues. The V gene lost 2 bases and the J gene lost 0 bases, with 18 bases spanning the gap. The CDR3 loop reads CASSQIRGPTDSTDTQYF. The CDR3 coding sequence is TGCGCCAGCAGTCAAATTCGGGGACCAACCGATAGCACAGATACGCAGTATTTT.

The rearrangement links TRBV7-9 to TRBJ1-2, with D tentatively TRBD1 (5 bases). The CDR3 is made up of 14 amino acids. V was shortened by 5 bases and J by 0 bases, with 10 bases between the two germline ends. CDR1 and CDR2 (germline): SEHNR, FQNEAQ (reference sequence). The CDR3: CASSPTTANYGYTF. The CDR3 DNA is TGTGCCAGCAGCCCGACGACAGCTAACTATGGCTACACCTTC.

V is TRBV7-8 and J is TRBJ2-7, with D hard to call. Germline V gene lookup returns CDR1 SGHVS and CDR2 FQNEAQ. The V end was cut by 3 bases, the J end by 5 bases, with 11 bases between. The CDR3 loop spans 13 amino acids. CDR3: CASSLGINDEQYF. The DNA for the CDR3 is TGTGCCAGCAGCTTGGGAATTAACGACGAGCAGTACTTC. The complete variable domain, with remaining parts taken from reference TRBV7-8 and TRBJ2-7, reads GAGVSQSPRYKVAKRGQDVALRCDPISGHVSLFWYQQALGQGPEFLTYFQNEAQLDKSGLPSDRFFAERPEGSVSTLKIQRTQQEDSAVYLCASSLGINDEQYFGPGTRLTVT.

The chain joins TRBV7-3 to TRBJ2-7; tentatively, D is TRBD1 (5 bases). Trimming pared 4 bases from V and 2 bases from J, leaving 12 bases between. CDR1 SGHTA and CDR2 FQGTGA come from the germline V gene. The CDR3 has 14 amino acids. The CDR3: CASSSFDRPYEQYF. CDR3 nucleotide sequence: TGTGCCAGCAGCTCCTTCGACAGACCCTACGAGCAGTACTTC. Looking up the rest from reference TRBV7-3 and TRBJ2-7 gives the full variable domain: GAGVSQTPSNKVTEKGKYVELRCDPISGHTALYWYRQSLGQGPEFLIYFQGTGAADDSGLPNDRFFAVRPEGSVSTLKIQRTERGDSAVYLCASSSFDRPYEQYFGPGTRLTVT.

The table lists this clone with a few counts. V gene TRBV9 combines with J gene TRBJ2-3, with 8 bases aligning to TRBD2. V lost 2 bases, J lost 3 bases, and 8 bases stayed unmatched. The CDR3 has 16 residues. Germline CDR1 reads SGDLS; CDR2 reads YYNGEE. CDR3 loop: CASSVSGGEGTDTQYF. CDR3 coding DNA: TGTGCCAGCAGCGTTTCCGGGGGGGAGGGGACAGATACGCAGTATTTT.

This CDR3 reads CASSLSSGNNGYGYTF. CDR3 in DNA: TGTGCCAGCAGTTTATCATCAGGGAATAACGGCTATGGCTACACCTTC. V and J are TRBV27 and TRBJ1-2; a possible D gene is TRBD1 (5 bases). This CDR3 is 16 amino acids long. V lost 0 bases, J lost 4 bases, and 15 bases lay in between. Germline lookup yields CDR1 MNHEY and CDR2 SMNVEV (reference sequence).

The rearrangement joins TRBV6-1 to TRBJ2-1; 12 bases line up with TRBD2. The CDR3 contains 17 residues. Germline V gene data show CDR1 as MNHNS and CDR2 as SASEGT. Trimming at V came to 1 base and at J to 8 bases, leaving 9 bases not matched to a gene. CDR3 in amino acids: CASSEGLWTSGDDEQFF. The DNA for the CDR3 is TGTGCCAGCAGTGAAGGTTTGTGGACTAGCGGGGATGATGAGCAGTTCTTC.

The rearrangement joins TRBV29-1 to TRBJ2-5; 8 bases are a match to TRBD2. Trimming cost V 7 bases and J 1 base; bases outside gene matches: 11. The CDR3 contains 15 residues. The germline gives CDR1 SQVTM, CDR2 ANQGSEA. The CDR3 protein is CSGRLGTRGQETQYF. DNA of the CDR3: TGCAGCGGAAGACTAGGGACTAGGGGCCAAGAGACCCAGTACTTC. The full variable domain, completed using reference TRBV29-1 and TRBJ2-5, is SAVISQKPSRDICQRGTSLTIQCQVDSQVTMMFWYRQQPGQSLTLIATANQGSEATYESGFVIDKFPISRPNLTFSTLTVSNMSPEDSSIYLCSGRLGTRGQETQYFGPGTRLLVL.

CDR3 region: CAWSPYREDNQPQHF. The CDR3 DNA is TGTGCCTGGAGTCCCTACAGGGAGGACAATCAGCCCCAGCATTTT. J is TRBJ1-5 and V is TRBV30, with D possibly TRBD1 on 6 matching bases. Germline V gene lookup returns CDR1 GTSNPN and CDR2 SVGIG (reference sequence). Trimming cost V 2 bases and J 3 bases, with 14 bases left between them. This CDR3 comprises 15 residues.

The CDR3 DNA reads TGTGCCTGGAGTGTGGCCTCTGAGCAGTTCTTC. This translates into CAWSVASEQFF. This sequence joins TRBV30 and TRBJ2-1; no definite D call. V lost 0 bases, J lost 9 bases, and 6 bases lay in between. The CDR3 is 11 residues long. Germline V gene lookup returns CDR1 GTSNPN and CDR2 SVGIG (reference sequence). Looking up the rest from reference TRBV30 and TRBJ2-1 gives the full variable domain: SQTIHQWPATLVQPVGSPLSLECTVEGTSNPNLYWYRQAAGRGLQLLFYSVGIGQISSEVPQNLSASRPQDRQFILSSKKLLLSDSGFYLCAWSVASEQFFGPGTRLTVL.